One and the same sample provided the 16 T cell receptor beta chains below, sequenced in a study of beta chain features in type 1 diabetes. The entirety of the isolated RNA underwent reverse transcription, so expressed TCRB transcripts were sequenced. Using immunoSEQ multiplex PCR, the repertoire was profiled, and TCRdb retains in-frame clones only, with some absent. The table shows a few hundred thousand clones, with roughly 15% occurring only once. The specimen sequenced was naive CD4+ T cells from blood. The receptor source for this set is a woman in her late teens or twenties in good health.

This chain links TRBV30 with TRBJ2-2, with 7 bases aligning to TRBD1. From germline, CDR1 is GTSNPN and CDR2 SVGIG (reference sequence). The J segment lost 7 bases and the V segment lost 4 bases, leaving 6 bases of the junction unmatched. The CDR3 contains 13 residues. This CDR3 reads CAWNTGEGGELFF. In nucleotides, the CDR3 is TGTGCCTGGAATACAGGGGAAGGCGGGGAGCTGTTTTTT.

The chain joins TRBV15 to TRBJ2-7; 8 bases are a match to TRBD2. V gave up 4 bases and J gave up 6 bases; unmatched junction bases: 8. Per germline, CDR1 LNHNV and CDR2 YYDKDF (reference sequence). This CDR3 region has 14 residues. The CDR3 reads CATSIAGNRGEQYF. In DNA form, the CDR3 reads TGTGCCACCAGCATAGCGGGGAACCGGGGCGAGCAGTACTTC.

There are a few counts of this clone. At one of its ends the junction is not consistent with the germline gene, which may arise from a read error. This rearrangement joins TRBV4-2 to TRBJ2-7; D possibly corresponds to TRBD2 (6 bases). The CDR3 loop spans 14 amino acids. CDR1 and CDR2 from the germline V gene are LGHNA and YNFKEQ. CDR3 DNA sequence: TGTGCCAGCAGCCAAGCAGGGCAGCGGGCTTTTAATCGCTTC. Its protein product is CASSQAGQRAFNRF.

The sample holds a few counts of this clone. This rearrangement joins TRBV30 to TRBJ2-7; D call uncertain. Trimming pared 0 bases from V and 3 bases from J, leaving 15 bases between. CDR3 length equals 15 residues. CDR1 is GTSNPN and CDR2 is SVGIG in the germline V gene (reference sequence). CDR3 protein: CAWSVPRRKSYEQYF. DNA of the CDR3: TGTGCCTGGAGTGTACCGAGGAGAAAGAGCTACGAGCAGTACTTC.

V is TRBV30 and J is TRBJ2-2; possible D gene TRBD2, 5 bases. V lost 8 bases to trimming and J lost 1 base, with 11 bases between them. The germline gives CDR1 GTSNPN, CDR2 SVGIG (reference sequence). This CDR3 region has 13 residues. The CDR3 loop reads CALRAVNTGELFF. The CDR3, as DNA: TGTGCCCTGAGGGCGGTGAACACCGGGGAGCTGTTTTTT.

This clone has just a few counts. The V call is TRBV7-8, the J call TRBJ2-3, with TRBD2 identical over 8 bases. Germline CDR1 is SGHVS and CDR2 is FQNEAQ. The CDR3 runs to 14 residues. Losses at the gene ends were 1 base for V and 6 bases for J; bases not matched to a gene: 3. The CDR3 DNA reads TGTGCCAGCAGCTTAGTGCGGGAGGCGGATACGCAGTATTTT. It translates to CASSLVREADTQYF.

This clone was seen a few times. This chain uses TRBV7-2 with TRBJ2-5; 11 bases fit TRBD2. The junction had 7 bases not matched to a gene; V was cut back by 5 bases and J by 5 bases. The CDR3 sequence is 15 residues long. Germline V gene data show CDR1 as SGHTA and CDR2 as FQGNSA. CDR3 residues: CASSPTRTSGETQYF. CDR3 in DNA: TGTGCCAGCAGCCCCACCCGGACTAGCGGGGAGACCCAGTACTTC.

This clone was detected only a few times. This rearrangement joins TRBV29-1 to TRBJ1-2, with TRBD1 identical over 8 bases. After removal of 7 bases from V and 3 bases from J, the junction contained 13 bases not matched to a gene. The CDR3 spans 15 residues. Germline V CDR1 and CDR2: SQVTM, ANQGSEA. Here the CDR3 reads CSGGGGQGKDYGYTF. The CDR3 DNA follows: TGCAGCGGAGGGGGAGGACAGGGAAAAGACTATGGCTACACCTTC.

This chain links TRBV27 with TRBJ2-5; a weak D match, TRBD2 (6 bases). With 2 bases removed from V and 5 bases from J, the gap between germline ends came to 15 bases. This CDR3 is built from 15 residues. Germline loops: CDR1 MNHEY, CDR2 SMNVEV (reference sequence). This chain's CDR3 is CASSLGNGRVETQYF. In DNA form, the CDR3 reads TGTGCCAGCAGTTTAGGGAACGGGAGAGTGGAGACCCAGTACTTC.

This chain connects TRBV7-2 to TRBJ2-1; no clear D gene. The CDR3 totals 11 residues. Looked up from germline, CDR1 is SGHTA and CDR2 is FQGNSA. V lost 3 bases and J 8 bases, leaving 5 bases between the germline ends. Here the CDR3 DNA reads TGTGCCAGCAGCTTCGTCGATGAGCAGTTCTTC. This sequence encodes CASSFVDEQFF.

V usage is TRBV5-4 and J usage is TRBJ1-1, with D perhaps matching TRBD1 (5 bases). V was clipped by 3 bases and J by 4 bases, with 13 bases between them. Germline V gene lookup returns CDR1 SGHNT and CDR2 YYREEE (reference sequence). The CDR3 has 14 residues. The CDR3 nucleotides are TGTGCCAGCAGCTCGACATGGGGGGGCACTGAAGCTTTCTTT. This encodes CASSSTWGGTEAFF.

This clone was counted between two and nine times. V usage is TRBV13 and J usage is TRBJ2-3, with a tentative D call TRBD1 (6 bases). Germline V CDR1 and CDR2: PRHDT, FYEKMQ (reference sequence). The CDR3 is 16 residues long. V was clipped by 4 bases and J by 1 base, with 15 bases between them. The CDR3 nucleotides read TGTGCCAGCAGCTCTGACAGGTTTGGGGGCACAGATACGCAGTATTTT. As protein: CASSSDRFGGTDTQYF.

This clone was counted a few times. The V and J genes are TRBV29-1 and TRBJ1-1; the D gene is possibly TRBD1 (5 bases). Trimming removed 1 base at V and 5 bases at J, with 11 bases between. CDR1 and CDR2 from the germline V gene are SQVTM and ANQGSEA. This CDR3 has 13 amino acids. In nucleotides, the CDR3 is TGCAGCGTTGAAGGAAGACAGACAACTGAAGCTTTCTTT. This gives the protein CSVEGRQTTEAFF.

The chain employs TRBV19 and TRBJ2-7; 12 bases match TRBD2. CDR1 is LNHDA and CDR2 is SQIVND in the germline V gene (reference sequence). V gave up 5 bases and J gave up 7 bases; unmatched junction bases: 9. The CDR3 has 15 residues. The CDR3 loop reads CASSGTGLAGSEQYF. Here the CDR3 DNA reads TGTGCCAGTAGTGGAACGGGACTAGCGGGTAGTGAGCAGTACTTC. The entire variable domain, with the rest obtained from reference TRBV19 and TRBJ2-7, is as follows: DGGITQSPKYLFRKEGQNVTLSCEQNLNHDAMYWYRQDPGQGLRLIYYSQIVNDFQKGDIAEGYSVSREKKESFPLTVTSAQKNPTAFYLCASSGTGLAGSEQYFGPGTRLTVT.

The chain recombines TRBV5-4 with TRBJ1-2, with D hard to call. Per germline, CDR1 SGHNT and CDR2 YYREEE (reference sequence). Trimming stripped 3 bases from V and 3 bases from J, with 9 bases between. The CDR3 sequence is 13 residues long. CDR3 DNA: TGTGCCAGCAGCTCCCAAGACTACTATGGCTACACCTTC. This gives the protein CASSSQDYYGYTF.

The rearrangement joins TRBV30 to TRBJ2-7, with D perhaps TRBD2 (6 bases). The CDR3 runs to 14 residues. Trimming cost V 2 bases and J 3 bases, with 14 bases left between them. From germline, CDR1 is GTSNPN and CDR2 SVGIG (reference sequence). DNA of the CDR3: TGTGCCTGGAGTCTGTCAAATAGCGGCTACGAGCAGTACTTC. This encodes CAWSLSNSGYEQYF.